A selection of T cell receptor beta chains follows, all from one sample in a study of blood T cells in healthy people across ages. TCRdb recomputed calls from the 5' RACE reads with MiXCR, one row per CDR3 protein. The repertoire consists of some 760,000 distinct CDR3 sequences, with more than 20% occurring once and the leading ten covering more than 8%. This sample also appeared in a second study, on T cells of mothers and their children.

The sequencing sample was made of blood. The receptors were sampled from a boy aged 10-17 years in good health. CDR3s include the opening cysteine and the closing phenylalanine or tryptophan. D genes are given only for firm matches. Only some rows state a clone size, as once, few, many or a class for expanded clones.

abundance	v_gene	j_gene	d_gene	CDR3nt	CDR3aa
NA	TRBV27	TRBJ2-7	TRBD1	TGTGCCAGCAGTGGGGACAGACAGCCTTACGAGCAGTACTTC	CASSGDRQPYEQYF
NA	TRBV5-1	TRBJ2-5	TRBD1	TGCGCCAGCAGCTTGGGACAGGGGAGTATTCACGAGACCCAGTACTTC	CASSLGQGSIHETQYF
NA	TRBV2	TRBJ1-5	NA	TGTGCCAGCAGTAGAGAGGGAGGCGGGCAGCCCCAGCATTTT	CASSREGGGQPQHF
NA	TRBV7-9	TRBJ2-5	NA	TGTGCCAGCAGCCCGAGAAACCAAGAGACCCAGTACTTC	CASSPRNQETQYF
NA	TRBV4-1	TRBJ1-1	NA	TGCGCCAGCAGCCAAGTCGGGGGTGAGACTGAAGCTTTCTTT	CASSQVGGETEAFF
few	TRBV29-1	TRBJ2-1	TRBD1	TGCAGCGTTGAAGATCCCGGGACAGCTAACAATGAGCAGTTCTTC	CSVEDPGTANNEQFF
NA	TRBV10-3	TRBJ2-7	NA	TGTGCCATCAGAGGGGACCTTCTGGACGAGCAGTACTTC	CAIRGDLLDEQYF
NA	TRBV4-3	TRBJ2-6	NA	TGCGCCGGCAGTCCCCGCGGGGTTTTTATCTCTGGGGCCAACGTCCTGACTTTC	CAGSPRGVFISGANVLTF
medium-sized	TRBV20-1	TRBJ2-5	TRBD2	TGCAGTGCGAGGGGGTATGGTGCTAGCGGGGTAGGGGAGACCCAGTACTTC	CSARGYGASGVGETQYF
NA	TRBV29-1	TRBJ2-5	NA	TGCAGCGTTGTTTGGGGCGTTGAGGAGACCCAGTACTTC	CSVVWGVEETQYF
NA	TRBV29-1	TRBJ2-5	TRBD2	TGCAGCGTTCCAGCGTGGGGCGGGGGGTTGGAGACCCAGTACTTC	CSVPAWGGGLETQYF
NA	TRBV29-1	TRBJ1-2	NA	TGCAGCGCTCGTAAGGACAGCAGCGACGGCTACACCTTC	CSARKDSSDGYTF
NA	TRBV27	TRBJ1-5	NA	TGTGCCAGCAGTTTCTCTTTTGGTCAGCCCCAGCATTTT	CASSFSFGQPQHF
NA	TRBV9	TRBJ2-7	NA	TGTGCCAGCAGCCTCCCCAGGACGACTTTTGAGCAGTACTTC	CASSLPRTTFEQYF
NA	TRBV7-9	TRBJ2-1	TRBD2	TGTGCCAGCATCAAGACTAGCGGAGACTACAATGAGCAGTTCTTC	CASIKTSGDYNEQFF
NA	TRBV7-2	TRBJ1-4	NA	TGTGCCAGCAGCCTCGGGTCGAATAGCGAAAAACTGTTTTTT	CASSLGSNSEKLFF
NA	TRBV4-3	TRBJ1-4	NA	TGCGCCAGCAGCCAAGAGGCTACCTCCGAAAAACTGTTTTTT	CASSQEATSEKLFF
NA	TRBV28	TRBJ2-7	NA	TGTGCCAGCAGTATCCCGAGGGTTGGCGAGCAGTACTTC	CASSIPRVGEQYF
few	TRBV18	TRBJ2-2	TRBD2	TGTGCCAGCTCGGGCACTAGCGGTAACACCGGGGAGCTGTTTTTT	CASSGTSGNTGELFF
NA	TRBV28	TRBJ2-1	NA	TGTGCCAGCAGCCCAGGAGCTGGGCATATCTACAATGAGCAGTTCTTC	CASSPGAGHIYNEQFF
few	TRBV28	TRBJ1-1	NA	TGTGCCAGCAGTTTATCACGGGTTGAAGCTTTCTTT	CASSLSRVEAFF
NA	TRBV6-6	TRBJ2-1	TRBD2	TGTGCCAGCAGACGCCCTAGCGGGGGTGAGCAGTTCTTC	CASRRPSGGEQFF
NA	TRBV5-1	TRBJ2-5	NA	TGCGCCAGCAGCTTGGGCTGGGGGAAAGAGACCCAGTACTTC	CASSLGWGKETQYF
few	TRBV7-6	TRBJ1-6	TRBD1	TGTGCCAGCAGCTTAACGATTTCCCGACAGGGCCCAATTCCACCCCTCCACTTT	CASSLTISRQGPIPPLHF
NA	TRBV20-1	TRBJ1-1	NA	TGCAGTGTGTCTTCAGGGCGTAACACTGAAGCTTTCTTT	CSVSSGRNTEAFF
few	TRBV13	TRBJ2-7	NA	TGTGCCAGCAGCTTCCGGGACGCCTCCTACGAGCAGTACTTC	CASSFRDASYEQYF